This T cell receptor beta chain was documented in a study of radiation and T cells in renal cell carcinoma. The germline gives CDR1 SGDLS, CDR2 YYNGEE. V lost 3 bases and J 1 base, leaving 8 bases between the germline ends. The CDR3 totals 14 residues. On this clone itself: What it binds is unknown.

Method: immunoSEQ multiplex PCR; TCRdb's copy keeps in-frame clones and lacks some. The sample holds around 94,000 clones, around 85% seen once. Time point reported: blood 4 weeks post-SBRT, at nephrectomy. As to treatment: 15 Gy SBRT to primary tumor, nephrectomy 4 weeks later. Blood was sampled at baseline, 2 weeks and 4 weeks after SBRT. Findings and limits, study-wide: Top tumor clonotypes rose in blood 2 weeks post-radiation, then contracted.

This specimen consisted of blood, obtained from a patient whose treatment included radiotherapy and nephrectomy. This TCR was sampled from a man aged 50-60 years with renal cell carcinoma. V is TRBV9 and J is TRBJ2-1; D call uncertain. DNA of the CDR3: TGTGCCAGCAGCGGGGTACTGTCCTACAATGAGCAGTTCTTC. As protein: CASSGVLSYNEQFF.